This TCR beta chain was identified in a study of CD8 T cells in Susac syndrome. Study observations and caveats: The study's TCR sequencing and HLA analysis covered a relatively small number of individuals, and the study acknowledged this.

Random hexamers served to reverse transcribe about 0.5 to 1 ug RNA. TCRdb re-called the immunoSEQ multiplex PCR reads through MiXCR, storing one row per CDR3 protein. The sample contains some 260,000 distinct CDR3 sequences, about 85% of which appear only once. The study sequenced TCR beta in blood CD8+ and CD4+ T cells. The study used treatment-naive patients who had stable or active relapsing-remitting disease as multiple sclerosis controls. While CD8+ and CD4+ T cells were isolated negatively, TEMRA cells were enriched by FACS. CDR1 and CDR2 (germline): MNHEY, SMNVEV (reference sequence). The CDR3 loop spans 15 amino acids. The V segment lost 6 bases and the J segment 3 bases; nucleotides outside the gene matches: 7. With respect to this clonotype: What it binds is unknown.

This receptor was identified in a human donor with multiple sclerosis. What was sequenced was CD8+ T cells from PBMCs. The chain has TRBV27 and TRBJ2-1; 8 bases agree with TRBD2. The CDR3 spells CASRPSGGNYNEQFF. The CDR3 DNA reads TGTGCCAGCAGACCGAGCGGGGGCAACTACAATGAGCAGTTCTTC.